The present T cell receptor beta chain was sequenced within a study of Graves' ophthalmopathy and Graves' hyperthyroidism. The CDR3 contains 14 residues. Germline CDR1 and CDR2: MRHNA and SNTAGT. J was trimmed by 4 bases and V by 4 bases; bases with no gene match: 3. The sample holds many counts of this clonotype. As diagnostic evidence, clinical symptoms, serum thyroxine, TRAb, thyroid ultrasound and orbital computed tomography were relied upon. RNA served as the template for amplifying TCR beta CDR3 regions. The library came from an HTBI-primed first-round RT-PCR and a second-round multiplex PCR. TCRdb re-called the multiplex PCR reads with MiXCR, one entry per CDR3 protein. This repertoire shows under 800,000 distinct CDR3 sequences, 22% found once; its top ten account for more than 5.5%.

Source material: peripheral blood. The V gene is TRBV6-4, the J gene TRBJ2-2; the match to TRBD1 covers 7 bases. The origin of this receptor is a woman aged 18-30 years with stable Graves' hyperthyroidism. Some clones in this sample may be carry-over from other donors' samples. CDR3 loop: CASSARQGTGELFF. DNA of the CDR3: TGTGCCAGCAGTGCCCGACAGGGCACCGGGGAGCTGTTTTTT.